Listed below are T cell receptor beta chains from one sample, sequenced in a study of vaccination effects on CD4 cells after COVID-19. Their antigens remain unidentified. Here immunoSEQ multiplex PCR was the method, and the copy in TCRdb shows in-frame clones only, minus some. The sample has tens of thousands of clones; around 68% are singletons. Here the sequenced sample was CD4+ T cells from PBMCs cultured with SARS-CoV-2 spike peptides, taken before COVID-19 vaccination. The source of these receptors is a human donor who received a COVID-19 vaccine. Both conserved end residues are part of each CDR3. A D gene is named only where the DNA matches it firmly. Part of the rows lack a size; the others show once, few, many or a class for expanded clones.

TRBJ2-7 | . | . | TRBV6-5 | TGTGCCAGCAGTCAGGGGGGGAGGGGACGGTACGAGCAGTACTTC | CASSQGGRGRYEQYF
TRBJ2-2 | . | few | TRBV28 | TGTGCCAGCAGCCAGGAGACGAACACCGGGGAGCTGTTTTTT | CASSQETNTGELFF
TRBJ1-6 | . | . | TRBV27 | TGTGCCAGCAGCACGCGTCGGACGTTTCCTAATTCACCCCTCCACTTT | CASSTRRTFPNSPLHF
TRBJ1-4 | . | once | TRBV7-2 | TGTGCCAGCAGCGCCGGACAGTTCGGAGGGGAAAAACTGTTTTTT | CASSAGQFGGEKLFF
TRBJ2-7 | TRBD1 | . | TRBV6-5 | TGTGCCAGCAGTTACTCCGGGACAGGGAGATACGAGCAGTACTTC | CASSYSGTGRYEQYF
TRBJ1-5 | TRBD1 | . | TRBV24-1 | TGTGCCACCAGTGAGACAGGGATCAATCAGCCCCAGCATTTT | CATSETGINQPQHF
TRBJ2-6 | . | . | TRBV2 | TGTGCCAGCAGTGGTACTGCCCCTGGAGGGCGTGGGGCCAACGTCCTGACTTTC | CASSGTAPGGRGANVLTF
TRBJ2-5 | TRBD2 | . | TRBV7-8 | TGTGCCAGCAGCTTGCCGGGACTAGCGCGGGAGACCCAGTACTTC | CASSLPGLARETQYF
TRBJ1-1 | TRBD1 | few | TRBV6-4 | TGTGCCAGCAGTGACTCGGACAGGGGCACTGAAGCTTTCTTT | CASSDSDRGTEAFF
TRBJ1-5 | . | . | TRBV6-2/TRBV6-3 | TGTGCCAGCAGTTACTCGCGCAATCAGCCCCAGCATTTT | CASSYSRNQPQHF
TRBJ1-4 | . | . | TRBV6-2/TRBV6-3 | TGTGCCAGCAGCCACGGGGAGGCGGCTAATGAAAAACTGTTTTTT | CASSHGEAANEKLFF
TRBJ2-1 | . | . | TRBV19 | TGTGCCAGTAGTATCCCGGGGAATGAGCAGTTCTTC | CASSIPGNEQFF
TRBJ2-3 | TRBD2 | . | TRBV14 | TGTGCCAGCAGCCCAGCGTTACTAGCGGGAGAAGGAGGTACGCAGTATTTT | CASSPALLAGEGGTQYF
TRBJ2-6 | . | . | TRBV28 | TGTGCCAGCAGTCCCCCGGGCCCGGCTGGGGCCAACGTCCTGACTTTC | CASSPPGPAGANVLTF
TRBJ1-5 | TRBD1 | . | TRBV19 | TGTGCCAGTAGACACGACAGGGGCATTAGCAATCAGCCCCAGCATTTT | CASRHDRGISNQPQHF
TRBJ2-7 | TRBD2 | . | TRBV6-2/TRBV6-3 | TGTGCCAGCAGTTTTACTAGCGGTTATCAGTACTTC | CASSFTSGYQYF
TRBJ1-1 | . | few | TRBV5-4 | TGTGCCAGCAGCCCCCCTCGTCGGGACACTGAAGCTTTCTTT | CASSPPRRDTEAFF
TRBJ2-5 | TRBD1 | . | TRBV5-1 | TGCGCCAGCAGCTTGGGGGACAGGCGGCAAGAGACCCAGTACTTC | CASSLGDRRQETQYF
TRBJ2-5 | . | . | TRBV12-3/TRBV12-4 | TGTGCCAGCAGGAGGACTTCGCAAGAGACCCAGTACTTC | CASRRTSQETQYF
TRBJ2-5 | TRBD2 | . | TRBV19 | TGTGCCAGTACCCGACGAGGACTAGCGGGGAAGGCGCGAGAGACCCAGTACTTC | CASTRRGLAGKARETQYF
TRBJ1-2 | . | . | TRBV9 | TGTGCCAGCAGCGTGGGGGGAGAAAGGTATGGCTACACCTTC | CASSVGGERYGYTF
TRBJ2-2 | . | . | TRBV6-5 | TGTGCCACCCGGCCTTCGGGCTCCACCGGGGAGCTGTTTTTT | CATRPSGSTGELFF
TRBJ2-1 | TRBD1 | . | TRBV10-3 | TGTGCCATCAGTGAGGACAGGGGATCCTACAATGAGCAGTTCTTC | CAISEDRGSYNEQFF
TRBJ2-1 | TRBD2 | few | TRBV5-4 | TGTGCCAGCAGCCCGCCGGCTAGCGGGAGTTATGAGCAGTTCTTC | CASSPPASGSYEQFF
TRBJ1-2 | . | . | TRBV13 | TGTGCCAGCAGCTTAGGTGGCGATGGCTACACCTTC | CASSLGGDGYTF
TRBJ2-1 | . | . | TRBV5-5 | TGTGCCAGCAGCTTGACCCCTCGGAAGAATGAGCAGTTCTTC | CASSLTPRKNEQFF
TRBJ1-5 | . | . | TRBV6-5 | TGTGCCAGCACCAAGAGGGGGGTTGATCAGCCCCAGCATTTT | CASTKRGVDQPQHF
TRBJ2-6 | . | few | TRBV7-9 | TGTGTTATCGACCTCTCCTCTGGGGCCAACGTCCTGACTTTC | CVIDLSSGANVLTF
TRBJ2-7 | TRBD1 | . | TRBV5-1 | TGCGCCAGCAGCGTGGGCAGGGGGCGAGGCGACGAGCAGTACTTC | CASSVGRGRGDEQYF
TRBJ1-5 | . | . | TRBV7-2 | TGTGCCAGCAGCTTAGGCCTTGGACCCCAGCATTTT | CASSLGLGPQHF
TRBJ2-1 | TRBD2 | . | TRBV29-1 | TGCAGCGTTGCTTATAGCGGGAGGGGGGGCAATGAGCAGTTCTTC | CSVAYSGRGGNEQFF
TRBJ2-5 | . | . | TRBV27 | TGTGCCAGCAGTTTAAAGACGCAAGAGACCCAGTACTTC | CASSLKTQETQYF
TRBJ2-5 | . | . | TRBV18 | TGTGCCAGCTCACCACTTCGGTTAGGAACCCAAGAGACCCAGTACTTC | CASSPLRLGTQETQYF
TRBJ2-7 | TRBD2 | . | TRBV5-6 | TGTGCCAGCAGCCGGGCGGTTAGCGGGACCCCCTACGAGCAGTACTTC | CASSRAVSGTPYEQYF
TRBJ1-4 | TRBD1 | . | TRBV28 | TGTGCCAGCAGTTCCCCGACAGGGGGCAGGGAAAAACTGTTTTTT | CASSSPTGGREKLFF
TRBJ1-5 | . | . | TRBV19 | TGTGCCAGTACCAACAGCTTTAGCAATCAGCCCCAGCATTTT | CASTNSFSNQPQHF
TRBJ2-3 | . | . | TRBV5-1 | TGCGCCAGCAGCTTGATGGAAAGCACAGATACGCAGTATTTT | CASSLMESTDTQYF
TRBJ1-2 | . | many | TRBV7-9 | TGTGCCAGCAGCTCGGCGGTTGGTGGCTACACCTTC | CASSSAVGGYTF
TRBJ2-2 | TRBD2 | . | TRBV5-1 | TGCGCCAGCAGCTTGGAGGTAGCGGGGAACACCGGGGAGCTGTTTTTT | CASSLEVAGNTGELFF
TRBJ1-2 | TRBD1 | . | TRBV19 | TGTGCCAGTAGTCAGACAGGGAGAGGCTACACCTTC | CASSQTGRGYTF
TRBJ2-5 | . | . | TRBV28 | TGTGCCAGCAGTTTACCAGGGAACCAAGAGACCCAGTACTTC | CASSLPGNQETQYF
TRBJ2-5 | TRBD1 | . | TRBV4-1 | TGCGCCAGCAGTGACAGGGTTAAGGACCAAGAGACCCAGTACTTC | CASSDRVKDQETQYF
TRBJ1-4 | . | . | TRBV11-2 | TGTGCCAGCAGCCGGGACACGGTGGGTGAAAAACTGTTTTTT | CASSRDTVGEKLFF
TRBJ2-1 | TRBD2 | . | TRBV5-1 | TGCGCCAGCAGCGTCGCGCCGCGCGGGAGCTCAAACAATGAGCAGTTCTTC | CASSVAPRGSSNNEQFF
TRBJ1-2 | . | . | TRBV10-2 | TGCGCCAGCAGTGACTGGGACCGAGATGGCTACACCTTC | CASSDWDRDGYTF
TRBJ1-2 | . | . | TRBV19 | TGTGCCAGTAGTCTCACATGGGGGCCCTATGGCTACACCTTC | CASSLTWGPYGYTF
TRBJ1-6 | TRBD1 | . | TRBV5-1 | TGCGCCAGCAGTCAGGGGGGGAATTCACCCCTCCACTTT | CASSQGGNSPLHF
TRBJ2-3 | TRBD1 | few | TRBV7-3 | TGTGCCAGCAGCTTGACAGGGGATGTGCAAGATACGCAGTATTTT | CASSLTGDVQDTQYF
TRBJ2-7 | . | few | TRBV2 | TGTGCCAGCAGTGATTCGGGCGTAGGTACGGTACCGCAGTACTTC | CASSDSGVGTVPQYF
TRBJ2-2 | TRBD1 | . | TRBV7-9 | TGTGCCAGCAGCACCCACTCCGGGACAGGGACCGCCGGGGAGCTGTTTTTT | CASSTHSGTGTAGELFF
TRBJ1-1 | . | once | TRBV18 | TGTGCCAGCTCACCACTCGTTGATGCCCTGATAAACACTGAAGCTTTCTTT | CASSPLVDALINTEAFF